These T cell receptor beta chains were read from a single sample in a study of Graves' ophthalmopathy and Graves' hyperthyroidism. MiXCR, run by TCRdb on the multiplex PCR reads, gives a single entry per CDR3 protein. The repertoire has about 210,000 distinct CDR3 sequences, over 25% of them found once; the top ten carry approximately 9.6%. Sequenced: peripheral blood. The source of these receptors is a middle-aged man with Graves' ophthalmopathy. The CDR3 runs from the conserved cysteine through the conserved F or W. D genes are given only for firm matches. Clone sizes are given selectively: once, few, many, or a class where the clone is expanded.

j_call: TRBJ1-1; v_call: TRBV20-1; d_call: .; clone_size: many; cdr3_length: 14; cdr3_nt: TGCAGTGCTACCCGGATGGGGGCGAACACTGAAGCTTTCTTT; cdr3_aa: CSATRMGANTEAFF
j_call: TRBJ2-7; v_call: TRBV2; d_call: .; clone_size: .; cdr3_length: 13; cdr3_nt: TGTGCCAGCAGCGGGAGTATACCCTACGAGCAGTACTTC; cdr3_aa: CASSGSIPYEQYF
j_call: TRBJ1-5; v_call: TRBV5-5; d_call: TRBD1; clone_size: many; cdr3_length: 14; cdr3_nt: TGTGCCAGCAGCTTGGGACAGGGGGCTCAGCCCCAGCATTTT; cdr3_aa: CASSLGQGAQPQHF
j_call: TRBJ1-6; v_call: TRBV5-1; d_call: TRBD1; clone_size: few; cdr3_length: 15; cdr3_nt: TGCGCCAGCAGCTCCGGGACAGGGGGAAATTCACCCCTCCACTTT; cdr3_aa: CASSSGTGGNSPLHF
j_call: TRBJ2-2; v_call: TRBV12-5; d_call: .; clone_size: few; cdr3_length: 13; cdr3_nt: TGTGCTAGTGGTTTTCCGTCCACCGGGGAGCTGTTTTTT; cdr3_aa: CASGFPSTGELFF
j_call: TRBJ1-6; v_call: TRBV27; d_call: TRBD1; clone_size: .; cdr3_length: 15; cdr3_nt: TGTGCCAGCAGGCCCGGGACAGCATCTTATTCACCCCTCCACTTT; cdr3_aa: CASRPGTASYSPLHF
j_call: TRBJ2-2; v_call: TRBV5-1; d_call: .; clone_size: many; cdr3_length: 16; cdr3_nt: TGCGCCAGCAGCTATAGAATTTTGGGTTCGTCCGGGGAGCTGTTTTTT; cdr3_aa: CASSYRILGSSGELFF
j_call: TRBJ2-7; v_call: TRBV7-2; d_call: .; clone_size: .; cdr3_length: 12; cdr3_nt: TGTGCCAGCGGACCAGACTTGGGCGAGCAGTACTTC; cdr3_aa: CASGPDLGEQYF
j_call: TRBJ1-2; v_call: TRBV27; d_call: .; clone_size: many; cdr3_length: 17; cdr3_nt: TGTGCCAGCAGTTTATCACGACAGGCGGGGCTTGGCTATGGCTACACCTTC; cdr3_aa: CASSLSRQAGLGYGYTF
j_call: TRBJ2-7; v_call: TRBV19; d_call: .; clone_size: .; cdr3_length: 15; cdr3_nt: TGTGCCAGTAGCCCAGGGGAGGGGGATTCCTACGAGCAGTACTTC; cdr3_aa: CASSPGEGDSYEQYF
j_call: TRBJ1-1; v_call: TRBV28; d_call: .; clone_size: many; cdr3_length: 13; cdr3_nt: TGTGCCAGCAGTTCCTTTTGGAACACTGAAGCTTTCTTT; cdr3_aa: CASSSFWNTEAFF
j_call: TRBJ2-7; v_call: TRBV7-3; d_call: .; clone_size: many; cdr3_length: 13; cdr3_nt: TGTGCCAGCAGCTTATCCCAGAGGGCGGAGCAGTACTTC; cdr3_aa: CASSLSQRAEQYF
j_call: TRBJ2-2; v_call: TRBV7-9; d_call: .; clone_size: many; cdr3_length: 14; cdr3_nt: TGTGCCAGCAGCGTAGACCCGATCCCCGGGGAGCTGTTTTTT; cdr3_aa: CASSVDPIPGELFF
j_call: TRBJ1-2; v_call: TRBV27; d_call: .; clone_size: many; cdr3_length: 14; cdr3_nt: TGTGCCAGCAGTTTGTCAGGGTTTACCTATGGCTACACCTTC; cdr3_aa: CASSLSGFTYGYTF
j_call: TRBJ1-1; v_call: TRBV24-1; d_call: .; clone_size: many; cdr3_length: 13; cdr3_nt: TGTGCCACCAGAATAGGGGGAGGTACTGAAGCTTTCTTT; cdr3_aa: CATRIGGGTEAFF
j_call: TRBJ1-5; v_call: TRBV5-5; d_call: TRBD1; clone_size: many; cdr3_length: 15; cdr3_nt: TGTGCCAGCAGCGCCCGGGACAGGGTCAATCAGCCCCAGCATTTT; cdr3_aa: CASSARDRVNQPQHF
j_call: TRBJ2-6; v_call: TRBV4-2; d_call: TRBD1; clone_size: many; cdr3_length: 19; cdr3_nt: TGTGCCAGCAGCCTTGGGACAGGGTCTCTCCTGACTGGGGCCAACGTCCTGACTTTC; cdr3_aa: CASSLGTGSLLTGANVLTF
j_call: TRBJ2-2; v_call: TRBV7-2; d_call: .; clone_size: many; cdr3_length: 16; cdr3_nt: TGTGCCAGCAGCTTAGCTCGACGGGAGAACACCGGGGAGCTGTTTTTT; cdr3_aa: CASSLARRENTGELFF
j_call: TRBJ2-7; v_call: TRBV20-1; d_call: TRBD2; clone_size: .; cdr3_length: 13; cdr3_nt: TGCAGTGCTGGGAGACTAGCGGCCTACGAGCAGTACTTC; cdr3_aa: CSAGRLAAYEQYF
j_call: TRBJ2-4; v_call: TRBV12-3/TRBV12-4; d_call: .; clone_size: many; cdr3_length: 13; cdr3_nt: TGTGCCAGCAGTTTATCGGGAGAGCGCATTCAGTACTTC; cdr3_aa: CASSLSGERIQYF
j_call: TRBJ2-7; v_call: TRBV12-3/TRBV12-4; d_call: TRBD1; clone_size: many; cdr3_length: 17; cdr3_nt: TGTGCCAGCAGTTTCCCCAGGGGGCACCCCGAGTCCTACGAGCAGTACTTC; cdr3_aa: CASSFPRGHPESYEQYF
j_call: TRBJ1-2; v_call: TRBV6-5; d_call: TRBD1; clone_size: few; cdr3_length: 14; cdr3_nt: TGTGCCAGCAGTTACGACGGGACAGGGGATGGCTACACCTTC; cdr3_aa: CASSYDGTGDGYTF
j_call: TRBJ2-2; v_call: TRBV29-1; d_call: .; clone_size: many; cdr3_length: 14; cdr3_nt: TGCAGCGCCCGGGACAAAGTACAAACCGGGGAGCTGTTTTTT; cdr3_aa: CSARDKVQTGELFF
j_call: TRBJ2-7; v_call: TRBV5-1; d_call: .; clone_size: .; cdr3_length: 13; cdr3_nt: TGCGCCAGCAGCTTTTCGCAGTACTACGAGCAGTACTTC; cdr3_aa: CASSFSQYYEQYF
j_call: TRBJ2-7; v_call: TRBV9; d_call: .; clone_size: once; cdr3_length: 13; cdr3_nt: TGTGCCAGCAGCGTAGGCTACTGGCACGAGCAGTACTTC; cdr3_aa: CASSVGYWHEQYF
j_call: TRBJ2-5; v_call: TRBV7-2; d_call: TRBD2; clone_size: many; cdr3_length: 18; cdr3_nt: TGTGCCAGCAGCTTAAGGCGTTGGGTGCGGGAGGTCCAAGAGACCCAGTACTTC; cdr3_aa: CASSLRRWVREVQETQYF
j_call: TRBJ1-2; v_call: TRBV6-1; d_call: .; clone_size: many; cdr3_length: 13; cdr3_nt: TGTGCCAGCGGTGTGGGGCAAGACTATGGCTACACCTTC; cdr3_aa: CASGVGQDYGYTF
j_call: TRBJ1-6; v_call: TRBV20-1; d_call: .; clone_size: many; cdr3_length: 14; cdr3_nt: TGCAGTGCTAGCTTACAGAGATCTAACTCACCCCTCCACTTT; cdr3_aa: CSASLQRSNSPLHF
j_call: TRBJ1-2; v_call: TRBV2; d_call: TRBD1; clone_size: many; cdr3_length: 13; cdr3_nt: TGTGCCAGCAGCCCCGGACAGGGGATCGGCTACACCTTC; cdr3_aa: CASSPGQGIGYTF
j_call: TRBJ1-2; v_call: TRBV29-1; d_call: .; clone_size: many; cdr3_length: 13; cdr3_nt: TGCAGCGTTGATCGACAGGAGGCCTATGGCTACACCTTC; cdr3_aa: CSVDRQEAYGYTF
j_call: TRBJ1-2; v_call: TRBV12-3/TRBV12-4; d_call: .; clone_size: .; cdr3_length: 13; cdr3_nt: TGTGCCAGCGTTACCCCGGGGGTTATTGGCTACACCTTC; cdr3_aa: CASVTPGVIGYTF
j_call: TRBJ2-7; v_call: TRBV6-2/TRBV6-3; d_call: .; clone_size: many; cdr3_length: 15; cdr3_nt: TGTGCCAGCAGTTCGATACAGGGTCTACCCTACGAGCAGTACTTC; cdr3_aa: CASSSIQGLPYEQYF
j_call: TRBJ2-7; v_call: TRBV6-5; d_call: .; clone_size: many; cdr3_length: 15; cdr3_nt: TGTGCCAGCAGTTACTCCGAACTAGCTTTGTACGAGCAGTACTTC; cdr3_aa: CASSYSELALYEQYF
j_call: TRBJ1-5; v_call: TRBV6-1; d_call: .; clone_size: many; cdr3_length: 15; cdr3_nt: TGTGCCAGCAGTGAAGCAGGTACAGGGTGGCAGCCCCAGCATTTT; cdr3_aa: CASSEAGTGWQPQHF
j_call: TRBJ1-1; v_call: TRBV6-1; d_call: TRBD1; clone_size: many; cdr3_length: 14; cdr3_nt: TGTGCCAGCAGAACGATGGGGACAGCGCACCAAGCTTTCTTT; cdr3_aa: CASRTMGTAHQAFF
j_call: TRBJ2-5; v_call: TRBV7-9; d_call: .; clone_size: .; cdr3_length: 12; cdr3_nt: TGTGCCAGCAGCTTCCCGTATGGGGACCAGTACTTC; cdr3_aa: CASSFPYGDQYF
j_call: TRBJ1-1; v_call: TRBV5-1; d_call: TRBD1; clone_size: .; cdr3_length: 16; cdr3_nt: TGCGCCAGCAGCTTACCCCGGGACAGAGGGGACACTGAAGCTTTCTTT; cdr3_aa: CASSLPRDRGDTEAFF
j_call: TRBJ2-2; v_call: TRBV12-3/TRBV12-4; d_call: .; clone_size: many; cdr3_length: 14; cdr3_nt: TGTGCCAGCAGTTTAGAGGATCGGGGCGGGGAGCTGTTTTTT; cdr3_aa: CASSLEDRGGELFF
j_call: TRBJ1-1; v_call: TRBV11-2; d_call: .; clone_size: many; cdr3_length: 18; cdr3_nt: TGTGCCAGCAGCTTAGATAGGACGGGAGGGGCCGTGAACACTGAAGCTTTCTTT; cdr3_aa: CASSLDRTGGAVNTEAFF
j_call: TRBJ1-6; v_call: TRBV7-8; d_call: TRBD1; clone_size: many; cdr3_length: 15; cdr3_nt: TGTGCCAGCAGCGAGACCGGACAGGGTTTTTCACCCCTCCACTTT; cdr3_aa: CASSETGQGFSPLHF
j_call: TRBJ1-1; v_call: TRBV6-1; d_call: TRBD1; clone_size: .; cdr3_length: 12; cdr3_nt: TGTGCCAGCAGTGCTACAGGGGATGAAGCTTTCTTT; cdr3_aa: CASSATGDEAFF
j_call: TRBJ2-7; v_call: TRBV6-4; d_call: .; clone_size: many; cdr3_length: 17; cdr3_nt: TGTGCCAGCAGTGACAAAACGGGAGACCTCAGCTCCTACGAGCAGTACTTC; cdr3_aa: CASSDKTGDLSSYEQYF
j_call: TRBJ1-1; v_call: TRBV4-1; d_call: .; clone_size: many; cdr3_length: 14; cdr3_nt: TGCGCCAGCAGCCAAGTTCAATTGAACACTGAAGCTTTCTTT; cdr3_aa: CASSQVQLNTEAFF
j_call: TRBJ1-3; v_call: TRBV30; d_call: .; clone_size: many; cdr3_length: 15; cdr3_nt: TGTGCCTGGAGCTTGAGTAATGTGGCTGGAAACACCATATATTTT; cdr3_aa: CAWSLSNVAGNTIYF
j_call: TRBJ2-7; v_call: TRBV7-2; d_call: TRBD1; clone_size: .; cdr3_length: 14; cdr3_nt: TGTGCCAGCAGACCCGGGACAGGGTCTGACGAGCAGTACTTC; cdr3_aa: CASRPGTGSDEQYF
j_call: TRBJ2-5; v_call: TRBV6-2/TRBV6-3; d_call: TRBD2; clone_size: .; cdr3_length: 17; cdr3_nt: TGTGCCAGCAGTTACTCGAGGCGGCGGGAGTTCGAAGAGACCCAGTACTTC; cdr3_aa: CASSYSRRREFEETQYF